This T cell receptor beta chain was documented in a study of blood T cell repertoires in COVID-19. Study-wide background: Sources were T cells, B-cell-depleted T cells, or PBMCs; the material itself was cDNA or gDNA.

Enrolment of Seattle patients took place during active infection, and they were followed longitudinally. Produced via immunoSEQ multiplex PCR; TCRdb's table is partial and in-frame only. The sample has about 480,000 clones, around nine tenths seen once. The CDR3 length is 12 residues. J gave up 6 bases and V 3 bases, and 3 bases lay outside the gene matches. Germline loops: CDR1 SQVTM, CDR2 ANQGSEA. The sequencing input was peripheral blood. J is TRBJ1-1 and V is TRBV29-1, with TRBD1 matching over 8 bases. This clonotype was sampled from a woman between 50 and 59 years old with COVID-19, enrolled during active disease. CDR3 sequence: CSVDRGQAEAFF. The CDR3 DNA reads TGCAGCGTTGACAGGGGGCAGGCTGAAGCTTTCTTT.